Each of the 29 T cell receptor beta chains below was sequenced from the same sample in a study of T cells after yellow fever vaccination. TCRdb reprocessed the 5' RACE reads with MiXCR, giving one entry per CDR3 protein. The profile shows hundreds of thousands of distinct CDR3 sequences, 15% to 20% of them singletons. The sequences come from PBMCs, collected 15 days after the yellow fever booster vaccination. The receptors originated from a man aged 30-40 years who received the YFV17D yellow fever vaccine.

This chain joins TRBV20-1 and TRBJ2-1, with D maybe TRBD2 (5 bases). V dropped 6 bases and J dropped 4 bases, with 16 bases sitting between them. Germline V lookup: CDR1 DFQATT, CDR2 SNEGSKA (reference sequence). The CDR3 spans 14 residues. For the CDR3, the DNA is TGCAGTGCCCCTGGAAGGTCGGGGTACAATGAGCAGTTCTTC. It specifies CSAPGRSGYNEQFF.

This chain uses TRBV30 with TRBJ2-1; no reliable D call. V was trimmed by 0 bases and J by 5 bases, leaving 20 bases between them. Germline loops: CDR1 GTSNPN, CDR2 SVGIG (reference sequence). There are 17 residues in the CDR3. The CDR3 sequence: CAWSVVPFSHVDNEQFF. DNA for the CDR3: TGTGCCTGGAGTGTCGTCCCTTTTTCCCATGTCGACAATGAGCAGTTCTTC. Full variable domain (remainder filled in from reference TRBV30 and TRBJ2-1): SQTIHQWPATLVQPVGSPLSLECTVEGTSNPNLYWYRQAAGRGLQLLFYSVGIGQISSEVPQNLSASRPQDRQFILSSKKLLLSDSGFYLCAWSVVPFSHVDNEQFFGPGTRLTVL.

The table lists this clonotype with a few counts. The gene calls are TRBV5-4 and TRBJ2-5; D possibly uses TRBD1 or TRBD2 (5 bases each). CDR3 size: 13 residues. Trimming stripped 10 bases from V and 3 bases from J, with 16 bases between. Germline V CDR1 and CDR2: SGHNT, YYREEE (reference sequence). The CDR3 sequence is CAPRPGPEETQYF. CDR3 nucleotide sequence: TGTGCCCCGAGGCCGGGACCAGAAGAGACCCAGTACTTC.

Ten or more counts support this clonotype. The V and J genes are TRBV11-1 and TRBJ1-5, with 9 bases that match TRBD1. With 5 bases clipped from V and 0 bases from J, the junction kept 17 bases outside the gene matches. Germline loops: CDR1 SGHAT, CDR2 FQDESV (reference sequence). The CDR3 is 20 amino acids. CDR3 region: CASSRTDRGRVPYSNQPQHF. The CDR3, as DNA: TGTGCCAGCAGCCGAACGGACAGGGGCCGGGTTCCCTATAGCAATCAGCCCCAGCATTTT. Full variable domain (missing parts from reference TRBV11-1 and TRBJ1-5): EAEVAQSPRYKITEKSQAVAFWCDPISGHATLYWYRQILGQGPELLVQFQDESVVDDSQLPKDRFSAERLKGVDSTLKIQPAELGDSAMYLCASSRTDRGRVPYSNQPQHFGDGTRLSIL.

CDR3 in amino acids: CSVGVQYF. CDR3 nucleotide sequence: TGCAGCGTTGGGGTCCAGTACTTC. J is TRBJ2-5 and V is TRBV29-1; D is unclear. The CDR3 is 8 residues long. CDR1 and CDR2 from the germline V gene are SQVTM and ANQGSEA. V lost 4 bases and J 10 bases, leaving 4 bases between the germline ends.

This clonotype was picked up a small number of times. This sequence joins TRBV12-3 or TRBV12-4 and TRBJ2-7; TRBD1 matches at 7 bases. The CDR3 spans 15 residues. V trimming: 5 bases; J trimming: 3 bases; junction bases outside the gene matches: 10. The CDR3 here is CASSGGTVIVYEQYF. DNA of the CDR3: TGTGCCAGCAGTGGTGGGACAGTGATTGTCTACGAGCAGTACTTC.

This chain joins TRBV7-2 and TRBJ2-7, with D hard to call. Trimming stripped 2 bases from V and 6 bases from J, with 11 bases between. Germline CDR1 is SGHTA and CDR2 is FQGNSA. CDR3 size: 13 residues. The CDR3 nucleotides read TGTGCCAGCAGCTTATACCAAGCCTCCGAGCAGTACTTC. Translating gives CASSLYQASEQYF.

This clonotype was found a few times. The genes are TRBV20-1 and TRBJ2-5; TRBD2 matches 8 bases. Germline assignment: CDR1 DFQATT and CDR2 SNEGSKA (reference sequence). The V and J ends lost 5 bases and 6 bases, in that order; junction bases with no gene match: 14. CDR3 length: 15 residues. CDR3 nucleotides: TGCAGTGCTGGTCCCCCCAGCGGGAGCGAACAGACCCAGTACTTC. The encoded protein is CSAGPPSGSEQTQYF.

This clonotype was observed a handful of times. This chain uses TRBV7-8 with TRBJ2-1, with no clear D. The CDR3 is 11 amino acids. Deletions cut 1 base from V and 12 bases from J, with 7 bases between. Per the germline V gene, CDR1 is SGHVS and CDR2 is FQNEAQ. The CDR3 region has the DNA TGTGCCAGCAGCTTAGAAATTGTGCAGTTCTTC. Its translation is CASSLEIVQFF.

This clonotype was seen more than once but under ten times. The chain couples TRBV10-3 to TRBJ2-1, with 11 bases fitting TRBD2. Germline CDR1 ENHRY, CDR2 SYGVKD. Losses at the gene ends were 6 bases for V and 7 bases for J; bases not matched to a gene: 8. The CDR3 consists of 15 residues. CDR3 amino acids: CAISGGTSGMNEQFF. The CDR3 region has the DNA TGTGCCATCAGCGGGGGGACTAGCGGAATGAATGAGCAGTTCTTC.

This clonotype was seen a handful of times. The V call is TRBV27, the J call TRBJ1-3, with D unresolved. The CDR3 is 16 residues long. The germline gives CDR1 MNHEY, CDR2 SMNVEV (reference sequence). Trimming removed 4 bases from V and 4 bases from J, with 17 bases in between. Here the CDR3 reads CASSSSIPTAGNTIYF. The DNA of the CDR3 is TGTGCCAGCAGTTCTTCTATCCCTACGGCGGGAAACACCATATATTTT.

The chain uses TRBV20-1 and TRBJ2-5; TRBD2 is a possible D gene (6 bases). V gave up 5 bases and J gave up 3 bases, with 16 bases separating them. Germline loops: CDR1 DFQATT, CDR2 SNEGSKA (reference sequence). The CDR3 is 14 amino acids. The CDR3 coding sequence is TGCAGTGCTCCCGACGGGGGACGGGAAGAGACCCAGTACTTC. This encodes CSAPDGGREETQYF.

This clonotype was recorded a few times. This chain uses TRBV29-1 with TRBJ2-7; a weak D match, TRBD1 (6 bases). The CDR3 sequence is 11 residues long. V was clipped by 7 bases and J by 6 bases, with 13 bases between them. The V gene's germline CDR1 is SQVTM and CDR2 ANQGSEA. CDR3 protein: CSADRSGEQYF. The CDR3 DNA reads TGCAGCGCTGACAGGAGCGGCGAGCAGTACTTC.

The genes are TRBV20-1 and TRBJ1-3; 10 nucleotides align to TRBD1. Germline loops: CDR1 DFQATT, CDR2 SNEGSKA (reference sequence). The CDR3 runs to 14 residues. The V segment lost 3 bases and the J segment 4 bases; nucleotides outside the gene matches: 3. The chain's CDR3 is CSARTGGPGNTIYF. DNA for the CDR3: TGCAGTGCTAGGACAGGGGGCCCAGGAAACACCATATATTTT.

This clonotype was observed a handful of times. The J gene is TRBJ2-7, the V gene TRBV29-1, with 10 nucleotides matching TRBD1. The ends lost 4 bases at V and 3 bases at J; junction bases unmatched: 6. The CDR3 is 14 residues long. The V gene's germline CDR1 is SQVTM and CDR2 ANQGSEA. The CDR3 nucleotides are TGCAGCGTTGGGGGGGGGACAGGGGACTACGAGCAGTACTTC. Amino acid sequence: CSVGGGTGDYEQYF.

This clonotype has only a few counts. This chain uses TRBV14 with TRBJ1-1, with D unresolved. V lost 6 bases and J 6 bases, leaving 8 bases between the germline ends. The CDR3 has 11 residues. CDR1 and CDR2 (germline): SGHDN, FVKESK. The CDR3 spells CASSYRSEAFF. The DNA of the CDR3 is TGTGCCAGCAGTTATAGGTCTGAAGCTTTCTTT.

The chain links TRBV5-1 to TRBJ1-1, with D possibly matching TRBD1 (6 bases). V lost 4 bases and J 0 bases, leaving 16 bases between the germline ends. The CDR3 has 16 amino acids. Germline V gene lookup returns CDR1 SGHRS and CDR2 YFSETQ. CDR3 bases: TGCGCCAGCAGCCAAACAGGGATTGGAATGAACACTGAAGCTTTCTTT. Encoded protein: CASSQTGIGMNTEAFF.

V usage is TRBV10-3 and J usage is TRBJ1-1, with unresolved D. The CDR3 contains 14 residues. Germline CDR1 and CDR2: ENHRY and SYGVKD. The germline V and J ends were trimmed by 0 bases and 2 bases, with 7 bases remaining between them. The CDR3 region is CAISESNSNTEAFF. Here the CDR3 DNA reads TGTGCCATCAGTGAGTCGAACAGTAACACTGAAGCTTTCTTT.

This clonotype was observed a handful of times. The J gene is TRBJ1-3, the V gene TRBV7-9; 9 positions agree with TRBD1. The ends lost 5 bases at V and 4 bases at J; junction bases unmatched: 9. CDR3 length: 16 residues. Germline CDR1 is SEHNR and CDR2 is FQNEAQ (reference sequence). The CDR3 DNA reads TGTGCCAGCAGCGCGATGGGACAGGGACGGGGAAACACCATATATTTT. Its protein is CASSAMGQGRGNTIYF.

This clonotype is a singleton in its sample. This rearrangement joins TRBV29-1 to TRBJ2-2; TRBD1 is a possible D gene (6 bases). In germline, CDR1 is SQVTM, CDR2 ANQGSEA. V lost 5 bases and J lost 5, with 9 bases in between. CDR3 size: 12 residues. CDR3 amino acids: CSVSGATGELFF. The CDR3 DNA follows: TGCAGCGTTTCAGGGGCTACCGGGGAGCTGTTTTTT.

This clonotype was detected a few times. The gene calls are TRBV5-1 and TRBJ2-7, with 10 bases that match TRBD2. V dropped 2 bases and J dropped 3; count of bases not matched to a gene: 8. The CDR3 loop spans 16 amino acids. Germline CDR1 and CDR2: SGHRS and YFSETQ. In DNA form, the CDR3 reads TGCGCCAGCAGCTTAATGGGGGCTAGCGGGAGCTACGAGCAGTACTTC. Translated: CASSLMGASGSYEQYF.

This clonotype was found a few times. This chain uses TRBV11-2 with TRBJ2-5; a weak D match, TRBD2 (6 bases). Trimming pared 0 bases from V and 3 bases from J, leaving 8 bases between. This CDR3 has 14 amino acids. Germline-derived CDR1 and CDR2 are SGHAT and FQNNGV. The CDR3 is CASSLESGEETQYF. CDR3 sequence (DNA): TGTGCCAGCAGCTTAGAGTCGGGGGAAGAGACCCAGTACTTC.

The chain is built from TRBV18 and TRBJ2-5; D gene uncertain. This CDR3 is built from 14 residues. Germline V gives CDR1 KGHSH, CDR2 LQKENI. The V end lost 0 bases, the J end lost 3 bases, and 8 bases lay between the germline ends. The chain's CDR3 is CASSPPSRKETQYF. In DNA form, the CDR3 reads TGTGCCAGCTCACCACCTTCTCGGAAAGAGACCCAGTACTTC.

This clonotype was detected only a few times. V is TRBV5-6 and J is TRBJ2-1; maybe TRBD2 (6 bases). This CDR3 is built from 16 residues. The ends were cut back, 0 bases at V and 3 bases at J, with 13 bases in the middle. In germline, CDR1 is SGHDT, CDR2 YYEEEE. The CDR3 region has the DNA TGTGCCAGCAGCTTGGGTCGCGGGACCCACTACAATGAGCAGTTCTTC. Protein: CASSLGRGTHYNEQFF. The entire variable domain, with the rest obtained from reference TRBV5-6 and TRBJ2-1, is as follows: DAGVTQSPTHLIKTRGQQVTLRCSPKSGHDTVSWYQQALGQGPQFIFQYYEEEERQRGNFPDRFSGHQFPNYSSELNVNALLLGDSALYLCASSLGRGTHYNEQFFGPGTRLTVL.

The chain employs TRBV14 and TRBJ2-3, with 8 positions matching TRBD2. CDR1 SGHDN and CDR2 FVKESK come from the germline V gene. This CDR3 region has 16 residues. The J segment lost 0 bases and the V segment lost 4 bases, leaving 6 bases of the junction unmatched. The CDR3 sequence: CASSPMVAGSTDTQYF. Written as DNA, the CDR3 is TGTGCCAGCAGCCCGATGGTAGCGGGGAGCACAGATACGCAGTATTTT.

This clonotype was found a few times. The V and J genes are TRBV10-2 and TRBJ2-7; D call uncertain. Germline V CDR1 and CDR2: WSHSY, SAAADI. V was trimmed by 5 bases and J by 2 bases, leaving 10 bases between them. This CDR3 is 13 amino acids long. CDR3 in DNA: TGCGCCAGCAGTCGACTCTCCGCCTACGAGCAGTACTTC. Its translation is CASSRLSAYEQYF.

The CDR3: CSARVLAETYNEQFF. The CDR3 nucleotides read TGCAGTGCTAGAGTTCTAGCGGAAACGTACAATGAGCAGTTCTTC. V and J are TRBV20-1 and TRBJ2-1; 7 bases are a match to TRBD2. This CDR3 contains 15 residues. The V gene's germline CDR1 is DFQATT and CDR2 SNEGSKA (reference sequence). After removal of 1 base from V and 4 bases from J, the junction contained 7 bases not matched to a gene.

This clonotype was counted a few times. The rearrangement links TRBV2 to TRBJ2-3, with TRBD2 matching over 7 bases. The CDR3 totals 15 residues. J lost 6 bases, V lost 4 bases, and 10 bases had no gene match. The germline V gene has CDR1 SNHLY and CDR2 FYNNEI. The CDR3: CASSGFGGSGDTQYF. The DNA of the CDR3 is TGTGCCAGCAGTGGATTCGGCGGGAGTGGTGATACGCAGTATTTT.

The rearrangement uses TRBV4-3 and TRBJ1-1; weak D call: TRBD1 (5 bases). This CDR3 is built from 16 residues. V was trimmed by 1 base and J by 5 bases, leaving 17 bases between them. Germline CDR1 LGHNA, CDR2 YSLEER. The CDR3, as DNA: TGCGCCAGCAGCCAAGCGGGGGGGGAGGGGAGGACTGAAGCTTTCTTT. Translating it yields CASSQAGGEGRTEAFF.